This TCR beta chain was identified in a study of post-analysis software for immune sequencing data. Study background: Multiple sclerosis in the patients followed relapsing-remitting, secondary progressive and progressive-relapsing courses.

For this clonotype: The target antigen is unknown.

Germline V gene lookup returns CDR1 MNHEY and CDR2 SVGAGI. The CDR3 is 12 amino acids. V dropped 1 base and J dropped 10 bases, with 10 bases sitting between them. Whole-study results and caveats: When patients were compared with controls, a handful of TRBV segments were more frequent, TRBV5-6, TRBV5-1 and TRBV20-1 among them. Compared with controls, patients showed significantly lower normalized Chao1 diversity.

Unique molecular identifiers featured in each of the TCR beta cDNA libraries. Starting from roughly 1.1 to 9.2 million T cells, the study yielded roughly 0.5 million cDNA molecules. From the PCR reads, TCRdb called clonotypes with MiXCR, one entry per CDR3 protein. The sample holds roughly 800,000 distinct CDR3 sequences, approximately 53% seen once. V gene TRBV6-5 combines with J gene TRBJ1-1, with D possibly matching TRBD1 (6 bases). This sequence originates from a girl between 5 and 17 years old with multiple sclerosis. Sequencing was carried out using blood. DNA for the CDR3: TGTGCCAGCAGTTACTTCCAGGGGCCAGCTTTCTTT. Translation: CASSYFQGPAFF.